This TCR beta chain comes out of a study of shared clonotypes between healthy human individuals (dated by TCRdb to 2018 to 2020). Notes on the research overall: Three men and two women, aged 18 to 49 years, made up the cohort. Per donor, three plates each were used for CD4 naive and CD4 memory, two for CD8 naive, and one for CD8 memory. To increase sequencing depth and limit assay-specific biases, different laboratories used diverse techniques to prepare libraries and sequence TCR repertoires. To estimate repertoire size and how much clonotype sharing occurs between individuals, the study deeply sequenced the blood TCR repertoires of five healthy adults. Each donor's leukapheresis produced roughly between roughly 0.85 and 9.5 billion PBMCs.

Healthy HIV-negative adults with no recently reported acute infections or vaccinations were included as donors. Only Caucasian adults living in Nashville, Tennessee, USA were represented among the donors. CD4+ T cells were enriched by magnetic negative selection, after which naive cells were positively selected on CD45RA and the negative fraction was taken as the memory subset. After blood collection by leukapheresis, PBMCs were isolated using Ficoll-Histopaque density gradient centrifugation and then cryopreserved in the vapor phase of liquid nitrogen. Analytical flow cytometry was used to check the purity and quantity of each magnetically sorted T cell population. From each sorted fraction, genomic DNA was isolated and quantified by UV absorbance on a Nanodrop 2000c. What the authors observed across the whole study: Pairwise subsampling indicated that sequencing depth was expected to affect the degree of clonotype sharing among donors. Sampling was limited to blood, and TCR repertoires in tissue likely differ from TCR repertoires in blood. Because the study included only a small number of donors, the genetic and exposure-history diversity represented was limited. Sharing across a few donors was observed for around 5% of naive CD4, under 4% of naive CD8, 2% to 2.5% of memory CD4, and around 0.4% of memory CD8 clonotypes. Higher generation probabilities were observed for clonotypes shared by all four sorted-subset donors than for non-shared clonotypes. Even with the large sequencing depth, rarefaction of the sorted-subset datasets indicated that sequencing was incomplete. Naive subsets generally had larger estimated clonotype richness than memory subsets.

Using the deep immunoSEQ assay, TCR CDR3 regions were amplified from genomic DNA by multiplex PCR. Extracted genomic DNA from each cell subset was spread evenly across all wells of several immunoSEQ 96-well plates, with each plate serving as a replicate. Each replicate PCR for sorted subsets received 150 to 250 ng genomic DNA, equal to tens of thousands of T cell genomes. Purified libraries were measured with a Qubit 3.0 fluorometer, size-checked on a Bioanalyzer 2100, and measured again with the KAPA Library Quantification kit. Every immunoSEQ 96-well plate was sequenced on a dedicated single-read 150-cycle Illumina NextSeq 550 flow cell. Turning to the authors' computational methods: Because the immunoSEQ output held only junctional sequences and lacked quality scores, the filtering could not match the filtering applied to full-length reads. To assign V/J genes and CDR3, sequences were annotated against IMGT germline references using PyIR, a Python wrapper for IgBLAST v1.9. Reads were filtered out if the reads had weak V/J assignments (E-value above 1e-6), no CDR3, stop codons, out-of-frame junctions, or ambiguous translated residues. V3J clonotypes were defined as sequences sharing an identical inferred V gene, J gene, and CDR3 amino acid sequence. The percentage overlap between two repertoires was calculated by dividing the number of shared unique clonotypes by the size of the smaller repertoire. Three approaches were used to assess repertoire richness: RTK rarefaction, the Chao1 estimator, and Recon v2.1 estimates of unobserved clonotypes. OLGA was used to compute generation probabilities for all TCRbeta clonotypes that the gDNA method yielded from a handful of donors. This immuneACCESS table, as held by TCRdb, lists in-frame sequences with V and J called but not all clones. Of the missing ones, under half trace to an unresolved V gene in checked studies; the others have no known cause. That table is the source of V, J and clone size, and D and trimming were worked out from the DNA. Here the sample has under 650,000 clones; 90% to 96% occur a single time. The top ten clones comprise roughly 0.06% of the sample.

In regard to this clone: The specificity of this receptor is unknown. No much larger clonotype is one base removed from it; base qualities were not supplied.

The sample was naive CD4+ T cells sorted from blood. This specimen's cell subset or site label, interpreted: CD45RA+ positively selected. The sequence was collected from a woman aged 25 to 39 in good health.

The CDR3 has the sequence CASSLNYPGLPNDEQYF. The nucleotide sequence is given as TGTGCCAGCAGCTTGAATTACCCAGGGCTCCCTAACGACGAGCAGTACTTC. This receptor chain uses TRBV5-5 and TRBJ2-7, and possibly TRBD1, on 5 matching bases. Sequences SGHKS (CDR1) and YYEKEE (CDR2) are obtained from the germline V gene (reference sequence). There are 17 amino acids in the CDR3, from cysteine to phenylalanine inclusive. Only CDR3 DNA is held: 51 bases, read in frame from base 1. Trimming at the junction amounts to 1 base on V and 5 bases on J, and the germline ends lie 22 bases apart.